A single sample gave rise to the 21 T cell receptor beta chains below, sequenced in a study of Tregs in tolerant kidney transplant recipients. Some clones are missing from TCRdb's copy, which holds only in-frame ones; the method was immunoSEQ multiplex PCR. The sample lists some 240,000 clones, about 80% seen once, with 0.5% to 0.65% in the top ten. Material: CD4+ T cells from blood. The receptors stem from a human donor in good health.

The genes are TRBV6-6 and TRBJ2-7; a weak D match, TRBD2 (6 bases). The CDR3 runs to 14 residues. The V gene lost 2 bases and the J gene lost 1 base, with 9 bases spanning the gap. In germline, CDR1 is MNHNY, CDR2 SVGAGI (reference sequence). CDR3 residues: CASSYGGASYEQYF. The DNA for the CDR3 is TGTGCCAGCAGTTACGGAGGGGCGTCCTACGAGCAGTACTTC.

This chain links TRBV5-6 with TRBJ2-5; 7 nucleotides match TRBD1. Germline V gene sequence: CDR1 SGHDT, CDR2 YYEEEE. The CDR3 sequence is 14 residues long. V was clipped by 6 bases and J by 4 bases; unmatched bases: 9. In DNA, the CDR3 is TGTGCCAGCACCAAGACAGGGTATGGAGAGACCCAGTACTTC. Its translation is CASTKTGYGETQYF.

The chain recombines TRBV7-9 with TRBJ2-2; D is unresolved. The CDR3 contains 14 residues. The germline V and J ends were trimmed by 1 base and 1 base, with 4 bases remaining between them. CDR1 and CDR2 from the germline V gene are SEHNR and FQNEAQ (reference sequence). DNA of the CDR3: TGTGCCAGCAGCTTAGGGGTGAACACCGGGGAGCTGTTTTTT. Protein product: CASSLGVNTGELFF.

Only one count was recorded for this clone. The V and J genes are TRBV29-1 and TRBJ2-3; unclear D gene. V was shortened by 5 bases and J by 2 bases, with 8 bases between the two germline ends. Germline V gene lookup returns CDR1 SQVTM and CDR2 ANQGSEA. CDR3 size: 12 residues. The CDR3 coding sequence is TGCAGCGTTCTGTTAATCACAGATACGCAGTATTTT. This encodes CSVLLITDTQYF.

This clone has a handful of counts. The chain uses TRBV2 and TRBJ2-6; 11 nucleotides agree with TRBD2. This CDR3 region has 13 residues. Germline V gene data show CDR1 as SNHLY and CDR2 as FYNNEI. The V gene end was trimmed by 1 base and the J gene end by 13 bases; junction bases not matched to a gene: 0. CDR3 loop: CASSEGTSGVLTF. In DNA form, the CDR3 reads TGTGCCAGCAGTGAAGGGACTAGCGGGGTCCTGACTTTC.

V is TRBV6-4 and J is TRBJ1-5; 7 bases map to TRBD1. The CDR3 spans 13 residues. V shed 6 bases and J 9 bases; nucleotides not matched to a gene: 8. The germline V gene encodes CDR1 MRHNA and CDR2 SNTAGT. Here the CDR3 reads CASSALQGLPQHF. The DNA of the CDR3 is TGTGCCAGCAGCGCTCTACAGGGGCTGCCCCAGCATTTT.

The CDR3 coding sequence is TGTGCCAGGAGACTAGCGGGAGGAACCGGGGAGCTGTTTTTT. This sequence encodes CARRLAGGTGELFF. The chain links TRBV19 to TRBJ2-2; 13 bases align to TRBD2. Germline-derived CDR1 and CDR2 are LNHDA and SQIVND (reference sequence). Losses at the gene ends were 9 bases for V and 5 bases for J; bases not matched to a gene: 3. There are 14 residues in the CDR3.

This chain joins TRBV5-6 and TRBJ2-3; 8 nucleotides match TRBD2. Unmatched junction bases numbered 8, after V lost 1 base and J lost 4 bases. The CDR3 has 16 amino acids. Germline CDR1 and CDR2: SGHDT and YYEEEE. CDR3 nucleotides: TGTGCCAGCAGCTTGTGGAGCGGGAGTGGCGCAGATACGCAGTATTTT. This translates into CASSLWSGSGADTQYF.

The V gene is TRBV11-3, the J gene TRBJ2-1; D call uncertain. Deletions cut 0 bases from V and 10 bases from J, with 7 bases between. CDR3 length: 12 amino acids. Germline-derived CDR1 and CDR2 are SGHNT and YENEEA. The CDR3 reads CASSLDSREQFF. As DNA, the CDR3 is TGTGCCAGCAGCTTAGATAGCAGGGAGCAGTTCTTC.

The chain is built from TRBV4-1 and TRBJ1-1, with D possibly TRBD1 on 5 matching bases. CDR3 length equals 15 residues. Trimming removed 7 bases from V and 1 base from J, with 16 bases in between. The germline gives CDR1 MGHRA, CDR2 YSYEKL. In DNA form, the CDR3 reads TGCGCCAGCATTACGGGGGTAGGAACGAACACTGAAGCTTTCTTT. The encoded protein is CASITGVGTNTEAFF.

The chain uses TRBV5-6 and TRBJ2-5; TRBD1 is a possible D gene (5 bases). Judging by the DNA end, TRBJ2-7 fits better; the J call may be wrong. The CDR3 has 13 residues. Germline values: CDR1 SGHDT, CDR2 YYEEEE. The CDR3 nucleotides are TGTGCCAGCAGCTCAGGGCCGGTCTACGAGCAGTACTTC. This gives the protein CASSSGPVYEQYF.

The V call is TRBV5-4, the J call TRBJ1-6, with D tentatively TRBD1 (6 bases). The CDR3 is 15 amino acids. The germline V gene encodes CDR1 SGHNT and CDR2 YYREEE (reference sequence). With 3 bases removed from V and 8 bases from J, the gap between germline ends came to 15 bases. The CDR3 is CASSSYRDWDSPLHF. CDR3 sequence (DNA): TGTGCCAGCAGCTCCTACAGGGACTGGGATTCACCCCTCCACTTT. Full variable domain (missing parts from reference TRBV5-4 and TRBJ1-6): ETGVTQSPTHLIKTRGQQVTLRCSSQSGHNTVSWYQQALGQGPQFIFQYYREEENGRGNFPPRFSGLQFPNYSSELNVNALELDDSALYLCASSSYRDWDSPLHFGNGTRLTVT.

The chain joins TRBV30 to TRBJ1-3; 7 bases line up with TRBD1. The CDR3 runs to 13 residues. Per the germline V gene, CDR1 is GTSNPN and CDR2 is SVGIG (reference sequence). V was pared by 3 bases and J by 3 bases, with 2 bases of the junction left unmatched. The CDR3 bases are TGTGCCTGGAGGACAGGGTATGGAAACACCATATATTTT. The encoded protein is CAWRTGYGNTIYF.

The chain carries TRBV11-3 and TRBJ2-3, with D perhaps matching TRBD1 or TRBD2 (5 bases each). The CDR3 has 16 residues. V lost 5 bases and J lost 6, with 21 bases in between. Germline V gene data show CDR1 as SGHNT and CDR2 as YENEEA. In DNA, the CDR3 is TGTGCCAGCAGCCAGAGGGCAAGGGCAGGGCGGGATACGCAGTATTTT. This encodes CASSQRARAGRDTQYF.

V gene TRBV4-2 combines with J gene TRBJ2-1, with 10 bases matching TRBD2. Trimming cost V 2 bases and J 1 base; bases outside gene matches: 2. CDR1 is LGHNA, CDR2 YNFKEQ, per germline. The CDR3 runs to 16 residues. CDR3 DNA sequence: TGTGCCAGCAGCCAACCTAGCGGGGGTTCCTACAATGAGCAGTTCTTC. Encoded protein: CASSQPSGGSYNEQFF.

The rearrangement uses TRBV5-1 and TRBJ2-5, with D possibly TRBD1 on 5 matching bases. The V and J ends lost 2 bases and 5 bases respectively, with 10 bases between them. The CDR3 runs 13 residues. Germline values: CDR1 SGHRS, CDR2 YFSETQ. DNA of the CDR3: TGCGCCAGCAGCTTTCAGGGAACGGAGACCCAGTACTTC. Translation gives CASSFQGTETQYF.

The rearrangement links TRBV11-2 to TRBJ1-2; D not resolved. V was trimmed by 4 bases and J by 2 bases, leaving 8 bases between them. CDR3 length: 13 amino acids. In germline, CDR1 is SGHAT, CDR2 FQNNGV. The CDR3 sequence: CASSSPPNYGYTF. CDR3 in DNA: TGTGCCAGCAGCTCCCCCCCAAACTATGGCTACACCTTC.

V gene TRBV2 combines with J gene TRBJ2-1; D gene uncertain. Trimming took 4 bases from V and 7 from J, leaving 8 bases between them. CDR1 and CDR2 (germline): SNHLY, FYNNEI. The CDR3 contains 12 residues. The CDR3 coding sequence is TGTGCCAGCAGTGCCCAGTTTAATGAGCAGTTCTTC. Translation: CASSAQFNEQFF.

The rearrangement joins TRBV19 to TRBJ2-5, with a tentative D call TRBD2 (6 bases). The CDR3 loop spans 14 amino acids. Per the germline V gene, CDR1 is LNHDA and CDR2 is SQIVND (reference sequence). Trimming shortened V by 2 bases and J by 5 bases, and 12 bases separated the two germline ends. Here the CDR3 reads CASSIRGGVETQYF. The CDR3 DNA is TGTGCCAGTAGTATAAGGGGAGGAGTGGAGACCCAGTACTTC.

V gene TRBV30 combines with J gene TRBJ2-5; D may be TRBD2 (6 bases). V dropped 2 bases and J dropped 9 bases, with 19 bases sitting between them. CDR1 is GTSNPN and CDR2 is SVGIG in the germline V gene (reference sequence). The CDR3 consists of 14 residues. The CDR3 nucleotides are TGTGCCTGGAGTAGGGATTCAGGGAGGTTGGCCCAGTACTTC. Translating it yields CAWSRDSGRLAQYF. Supplemented by reference TRBV30 and TRBJ2-5, the full variable domain reads SQTIHQWPATLVQPVGSPLSLECTVEGTSNPNLYWYRQAAGRGLQLLFYSVGIGQISSEVPQNLSASRPQDRQFILSSKKLLLSDSGFYLCAWSRDSGRLAQYFGPGTRLLVL.

This clone was counted between two and nine times. V and J are TRBV6-1 and TRBJ1-5, with D tentatively TRBD1 (5 bases). The CDR3 has 16 amino acids. The ends were cut back, 2 bases at V and 1 base at J, with 12 bases in the middle. Germline assignment: CDR1 MNHNS and CDR2 SASEGT. The CDR3 DNA follows: TGTGCCAGCAGTGAAATGGCAGGGCTAAGCAATCAGCCCCAGCATTTT. This gives the protein CASSEMAGLSNQPQHF.